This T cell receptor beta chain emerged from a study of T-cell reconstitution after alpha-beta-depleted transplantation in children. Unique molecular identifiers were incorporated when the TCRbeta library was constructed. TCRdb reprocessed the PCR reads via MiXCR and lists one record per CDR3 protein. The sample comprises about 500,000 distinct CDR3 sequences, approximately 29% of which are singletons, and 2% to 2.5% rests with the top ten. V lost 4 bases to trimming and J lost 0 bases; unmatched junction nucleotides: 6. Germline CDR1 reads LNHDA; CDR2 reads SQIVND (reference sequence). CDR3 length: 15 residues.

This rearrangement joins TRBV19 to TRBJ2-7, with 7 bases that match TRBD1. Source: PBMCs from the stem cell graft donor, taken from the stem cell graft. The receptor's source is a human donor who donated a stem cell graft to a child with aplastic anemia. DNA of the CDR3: TGTGCCAGTAGTACCCGACAGGGTGGCTCCTACGAGCAGTACGTC. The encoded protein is CASSTRQGGSYEQYV.